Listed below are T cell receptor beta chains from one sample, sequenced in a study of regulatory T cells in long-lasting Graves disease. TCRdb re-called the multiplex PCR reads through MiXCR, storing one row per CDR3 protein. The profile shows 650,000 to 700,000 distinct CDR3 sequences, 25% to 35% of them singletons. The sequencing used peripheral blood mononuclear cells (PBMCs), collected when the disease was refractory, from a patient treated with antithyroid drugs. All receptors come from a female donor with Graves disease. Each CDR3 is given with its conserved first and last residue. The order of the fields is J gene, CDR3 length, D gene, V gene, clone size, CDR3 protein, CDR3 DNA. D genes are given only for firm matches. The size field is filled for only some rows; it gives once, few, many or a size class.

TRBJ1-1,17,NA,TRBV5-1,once,CASSLVVGTPGNTEAFF,TGCGCCAGCAGCTTGGTTGTCGGCACTCCGGGGAACACTGAAGCTTTCTTT
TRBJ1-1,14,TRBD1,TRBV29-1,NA,CSVEDQARGRIAFF,TGCAGCGTTGAAGATCAGGCCAGGGGGCGCATAGCTTTCTTT
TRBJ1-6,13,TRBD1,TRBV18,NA,CASSPGQGTPLHF,TGTGCCAGCTCACCGGGACAGGGGACCCCCCTCCACTTT
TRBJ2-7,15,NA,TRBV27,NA,CASSQAPGLSGEQYF,TGTGCCAGCAGCCAAGCCCCGGGTCTCTCGGGGGAGCAGTACTTC
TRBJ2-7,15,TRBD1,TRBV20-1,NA,CSAISMDRGMNEQYF,TGCAGTGCTATAAGTATGGACAGGGGTATGAACGAGCAGTACTTC
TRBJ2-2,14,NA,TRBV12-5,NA,CASAWGVNTGELFF,TGTGCTAGTGCCTGGGGGGTGAACACCGGGGAGCTGTTTTTT
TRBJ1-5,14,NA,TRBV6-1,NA,CASSEAHTRQPQHF,TGTGCCAGCAGTGAAGCCCACACCCGTCAGCCCCAGCATTTT
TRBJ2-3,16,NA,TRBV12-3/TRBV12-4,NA,CASSLDVGHVTDTQYF,TGTGCCAGCAGTTTAGACGTGGGTCATGTCACAGATACGCAGTATTTT
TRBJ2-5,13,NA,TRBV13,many,CASRTGSGETQYF,TGTGCCAGCCGAACAGGGTCCGGGGAGACCCAGTACTTC
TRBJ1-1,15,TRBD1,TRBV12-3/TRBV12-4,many,CASSQNRGRNTEAFF,TGTGCCAGCAGCCAAAACAGGGGTCGGAACACTGAAGCTTTCTTT
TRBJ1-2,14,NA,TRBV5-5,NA,CASSFTGQGPGYTF,TGTGCCAGCAGCTTCACTGGTCAGGGACCTGGCTACACCTTC
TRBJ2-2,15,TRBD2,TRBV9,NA,CASSGSGRKTGELFF,TGTGCCAGCAGCGGTAGCGGGAGAAAGACCGGGGAGCTGTTTTTT
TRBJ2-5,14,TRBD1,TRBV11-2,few,CASSTDRVQETQYF,TGTGCCAGCAGCACCGACAGGGTGCAAGAGACCCAGTACTTC
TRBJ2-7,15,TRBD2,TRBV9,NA,CASSVSSGTSYEQYF,TGTGCCAGCAGCGTATCAAGCGGGACGTCCTACGAGCAGTACTTC
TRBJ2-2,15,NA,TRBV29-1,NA,CSVDPTGGVGGELFF,TGCAGCGTTGACCCAACTGGTGGAGTAGGCGGGGAGCTGTTTTTT
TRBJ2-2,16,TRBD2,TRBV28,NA,CASSFHLAGFFGELFF,TGTGCCAGCAGTTTTCATCTAGCGGGTTTTTTCGGGGAGCTGTTTTTT
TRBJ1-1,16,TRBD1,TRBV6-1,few,CASSPIDRVRSTEAFF,TGTGCCAGCAGTCCGATTGACAGGGTCCGATCCACTGAAGCTTTCTTT
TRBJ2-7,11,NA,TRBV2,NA,CASRGGSEQYF,TGTGCCAGCAGAGGGGGGAGCGAGCAGTACTTC
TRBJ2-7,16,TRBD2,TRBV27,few,CASSLIGGRALYEQYF,TGTGCCAGCAGTTTGATCGGCGGGAGGGCTCTATACGAGCAGTACTTC
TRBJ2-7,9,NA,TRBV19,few,CARSYEQYF,TGTGCCAGGTCCTACGAGCAGTACTTC
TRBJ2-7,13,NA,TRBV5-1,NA,CASSSPATYEQYF,TGCGCCAGCAGCTCTCCGGCCACCTACGAGCAGTACTTC
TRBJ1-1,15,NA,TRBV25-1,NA,CASSEPGSGYTEAFF,TGTGCCAGCAGTGAACCGGGGAGCGGTTACACTGAAGCTTTCTTT
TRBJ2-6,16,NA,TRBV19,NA,CASSTGGRNGANVLTF,TGTGCCAGTAGTACCGGGGGGCGAAATGGGGCCAACGTCCTGACTTTC
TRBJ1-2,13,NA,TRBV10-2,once,CASSGKAEISYTF,TGCGCCAGCAGTGGGAAGGCAGAAATTAGCTACACCTTC
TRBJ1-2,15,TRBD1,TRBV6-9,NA,CASSSPGQEPYGYTF,TGTGCCAGCAGTTCGCCTGGACAGGAACCCTATGGCTACACCTTC
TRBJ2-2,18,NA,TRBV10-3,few,CAISEETRVFANTGELFF,TGTGCCATCAGTGAGGAGACACGGGTCTTCGCGAACACCGGGGAGCTGTTTTTT
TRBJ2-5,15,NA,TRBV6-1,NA,CASSEILGGQETQYF,TGTGCCAGCAGTGAAATTCTCGGGGGACAAGAGACCCAGTACTTC
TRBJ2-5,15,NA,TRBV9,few,CASSVGSGEWKTQYF,TGTGCCAGCAGCGTAGGGTCGGGAGAGTGGAAGACCCAGTACTTC
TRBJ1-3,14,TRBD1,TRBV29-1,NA,CSVELTGNSYTIYF,TGCAGCGTTGAACTGACAGGGAATAGTTACACCATATATTTT
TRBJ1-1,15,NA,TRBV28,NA,CASSFGQGLNTEAFF,TGTGCCAGCAGTTTCGGACAAGGCCTGAACACTGAAGCTTTCTTT
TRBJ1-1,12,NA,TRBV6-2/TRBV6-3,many,CASSYANTEAFF,TGTGCCAGCAGTTACGCGAACACTGAAGCTTTCTTT
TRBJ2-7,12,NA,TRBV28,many,CASSFPEYEQYF,TGTGCCAGCAGTTTCCCCGAATACGAGCAGTACTTC
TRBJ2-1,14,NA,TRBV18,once,CASSRSGGRNEQFF,TGTGCCAGCTCACGCTCCGGGGGAAGGAATGAGCAGTTCTTC
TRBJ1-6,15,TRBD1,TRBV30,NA,CAWSGLDRVTSPLHF,TGTGCCTGGAGTGGCTTGGACAGGGTAACTTCACCCCTCCACTTT
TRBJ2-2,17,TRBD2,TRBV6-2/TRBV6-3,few,CASSYSSLAGVGGELFF,TGTGCCAGCAGTTACTCGAGTCTAGCGGGAGTGGGCGGGGAGCTGTTTTTT
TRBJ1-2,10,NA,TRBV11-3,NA,CPGRTYGYTF,TGTCCGGGGAGAACCTATGGCTACACCTTC
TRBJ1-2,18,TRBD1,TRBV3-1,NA,CASSLRGQGMFSNYGYTF,TGTGCCAGCAGCCTCCGCGGACAGGGGATGTTTAGCAACTATGGCTACACCTTC
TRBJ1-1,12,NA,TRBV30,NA,CAWSVVNTEAFF,TGTGCCTGGAGTGTCGTGAACACTGAAGCTTTCTTT
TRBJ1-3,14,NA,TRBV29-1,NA,CSVESTGSGNTIYF,TGCAGCGTTGAATCCACAGGGTCTGGAAACACCATATATTTT
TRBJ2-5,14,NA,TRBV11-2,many,CASSLGVRGETQYF,TGTGCCAGCAGCTTAGGGGTGCGAGGAGAGACCCAGTACTTC
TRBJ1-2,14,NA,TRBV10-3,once,CAISGEFTGTGYTF,TGTGCCATCAGTGGGGAATTTACGGGGACTGGCTACACCTTC
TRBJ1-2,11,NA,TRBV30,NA,CAWSLGGGYTF,TGTGCCTGGAGCCTCGGAGGCGGCTACACCTTC
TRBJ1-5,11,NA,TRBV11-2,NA,CASRSEGPRHF,TGTGCCAGCAGGTCCGAGGGCCCTCGGCATTTT
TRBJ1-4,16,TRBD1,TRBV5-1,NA,CASSYGTGTGLGELFF,TGCGCCAGCAGCTATGGGACAGGCACAGGACTTGGGGAACTGTTTTTT